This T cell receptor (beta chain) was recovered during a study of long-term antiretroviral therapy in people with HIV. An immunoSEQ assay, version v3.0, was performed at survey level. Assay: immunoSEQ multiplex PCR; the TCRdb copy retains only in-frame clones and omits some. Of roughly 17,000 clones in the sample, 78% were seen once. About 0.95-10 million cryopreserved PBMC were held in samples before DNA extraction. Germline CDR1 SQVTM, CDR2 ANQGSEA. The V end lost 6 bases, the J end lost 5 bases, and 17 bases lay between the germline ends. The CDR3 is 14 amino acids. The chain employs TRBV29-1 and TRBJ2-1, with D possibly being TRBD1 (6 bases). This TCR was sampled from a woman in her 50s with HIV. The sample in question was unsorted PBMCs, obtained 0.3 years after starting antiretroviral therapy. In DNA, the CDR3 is TGCAGCGTCCTAAGCTGGACAGAAAACAATGAGCAGTTCTTC. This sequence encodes CSVLSWTENNEQFF.